This T cell receptor (beta chain) was sequenced in a study of T cell responses to AZD1222 COVID-19 vaccine. Study findings and constraints: Clonal diversity may have been underestimated in mostly white British donors. In all cases, repertoires were sampled only after the peak T cell response. Among spike-specific TCRs, nearly half reportedly target unmutated variant regions. Compared with day 0, the breadth and depth of the Spike-specific TCR repertoire rose significantly after two doses of AZD1222.

Germline V gene data show CDR1 as MNHEY and CDR2 as SMNVEV (reference sequence). The CDR3 is made up of 13 amino acids. TCRdb's copy holds only in-frame clones and misses some; the assay was immunoSEQ multiplex PCR. The sample consists of some 130,000 clones, approximately 85% of them appearing once. A note on this clone: Its cognate antigen is unknown. The junction shows a germline mismatch at one end, possibly a read error.

Source: peripheral blood, taken on day 0 of MenACWY control vaccination. The chain recombines TRBV27 with TRBJ2-5, with TRBD1 as a possible D gene (6 bases). This clonotype was obtained from an adult in good health. The CDR3 protein is CACSAQGQETQYF. Written as DNA, the CDR3 is TGTGCCTGCAGTGCCCAGGGGCAAGAGACCCAGTACTTC.